This passage covers 6 T cell receptor beta chains from one sample sequenced in a study of Tregs in tolerant kidney transplant recipients. Mixed chimerism was transient after nonmyeloablative marrow transplants from related graft donors. Clones were sequenced by immunoSEQ multiplex PCR, and TCRdb holds only the in-frame ones, with some missing. The profile covers tens of thousands of clones, with 90% to 95% appearing a single time and about 1.6% taken by the ten largest. The source was CD4+ T cells from blood (PBMCs), collected 24 months after the transplant. The receptors stem from a human patient who received a combined kidney and bone marrow transplant. Part of the T cells may come from the graft donor.

The chain has TRBV11-3 and TRBJ2-7; 7 bases map to TRBD1. V gave up 1 base and J gave up 3 bases; unmatched junction bases: 9. This CDR3 has 16 amino acids. Germline values: CDR1 SGHNT, CDR2 YENEEA. DNA for the CDR3: TGTGCCAGCAGCTTAGGGCCCGGACAGGATTTCTACGAGCAGTACTTC. This encodes CASSLGPGQDFYEQYF.

J is TRBJ2-5 and V is TRBV5-1; tentative D call: TRBD2 (5 bases). The length of the CDR3 is 15 residues. Per the germline V gene, CDR1 is SGHRS and CDR2 is YFSETQ. Between the trimmed V and J ends, which lost 1 base and 5 bases, there was a span of 15 bases. CDR3: CASSLNAGVRETQYF. The CDR3 DNA is TGCGCCAGCAGCTTGAATGCCGGGGTTCGGGAGACCCAGTACTTC.

This chain uses TRBV12-5 with TRBJ2-3, with a weak D call TRBD2 (5 bases). Trimming stripped 5 bases from V and 3 bases from J, with 15 bases between. Per germline, CDR1 LGHNT and CDR2 FRNRAP. The CDR3 consists of 15 residues. DNA for the CDR3: TGTGCTAGTGGTCCGGGCCAAAGACTAACAGATACGCAGTATTTT. Protein sequence: CASGPGQRLTDTQYF. Based on the CDR3 plus reference TRBV12-5 and TRBJ2-3, the full variable domain is DARVTQTPRHKVTEMGQEVTMRCQPILGHNTVFWYRQTMMQGLELLAYFRNRAPLDDSGMPKDRFSAEMPDATLATLKIQPSEPRDSAVYFCASGPGQRLTDTQYFGPGTRLTVL.

The chain uses TRBV21-1 and TRBJ2-7; TRBD1 is the table's D call and was not checked against the DNA. TRBV21-1 is a pseudogene. This CDR3 region has 15 residues. For the CDR3, the DNA is TGTGCCAGCAGCAAAAGTTCCAGGTTTAGCTACGAGCAGTACTTC. Its protein product is CASSKSSRFSYEQYF.

The genes are TRBV7-2 and TRBJ2-7; D is ambiguous. V dropped 2 bases and J dropped 3 bases, with 11 bases sitting between them. The CDR3 spans 14 residues. Germline CDR1 and CDR2: SGHTA and FQGNSA. CDR3 protein: CASSLLRQNYEQYF. CDR3 DNA sequence: TGTGCCAGCAGCTTACTGAGACAAAACTACGAGCAGTACTTC.

V gene TRBV18 combines with J gene TRBJ2-5; unclear D gene. Per the germline V gene, CDR1 is KGHSH and CDR2 is LQKENI. The CDR3 runs 13 residues. Trimming removed 3 bases from V and 9 bases from J, with 14 bases in between. The CDR3 DNA follows: TGTGCCAGCTCACCCGGTTTGGAGAAAGCCCAGTACTTC. This gives the protein CASSPGLEKAQYF.